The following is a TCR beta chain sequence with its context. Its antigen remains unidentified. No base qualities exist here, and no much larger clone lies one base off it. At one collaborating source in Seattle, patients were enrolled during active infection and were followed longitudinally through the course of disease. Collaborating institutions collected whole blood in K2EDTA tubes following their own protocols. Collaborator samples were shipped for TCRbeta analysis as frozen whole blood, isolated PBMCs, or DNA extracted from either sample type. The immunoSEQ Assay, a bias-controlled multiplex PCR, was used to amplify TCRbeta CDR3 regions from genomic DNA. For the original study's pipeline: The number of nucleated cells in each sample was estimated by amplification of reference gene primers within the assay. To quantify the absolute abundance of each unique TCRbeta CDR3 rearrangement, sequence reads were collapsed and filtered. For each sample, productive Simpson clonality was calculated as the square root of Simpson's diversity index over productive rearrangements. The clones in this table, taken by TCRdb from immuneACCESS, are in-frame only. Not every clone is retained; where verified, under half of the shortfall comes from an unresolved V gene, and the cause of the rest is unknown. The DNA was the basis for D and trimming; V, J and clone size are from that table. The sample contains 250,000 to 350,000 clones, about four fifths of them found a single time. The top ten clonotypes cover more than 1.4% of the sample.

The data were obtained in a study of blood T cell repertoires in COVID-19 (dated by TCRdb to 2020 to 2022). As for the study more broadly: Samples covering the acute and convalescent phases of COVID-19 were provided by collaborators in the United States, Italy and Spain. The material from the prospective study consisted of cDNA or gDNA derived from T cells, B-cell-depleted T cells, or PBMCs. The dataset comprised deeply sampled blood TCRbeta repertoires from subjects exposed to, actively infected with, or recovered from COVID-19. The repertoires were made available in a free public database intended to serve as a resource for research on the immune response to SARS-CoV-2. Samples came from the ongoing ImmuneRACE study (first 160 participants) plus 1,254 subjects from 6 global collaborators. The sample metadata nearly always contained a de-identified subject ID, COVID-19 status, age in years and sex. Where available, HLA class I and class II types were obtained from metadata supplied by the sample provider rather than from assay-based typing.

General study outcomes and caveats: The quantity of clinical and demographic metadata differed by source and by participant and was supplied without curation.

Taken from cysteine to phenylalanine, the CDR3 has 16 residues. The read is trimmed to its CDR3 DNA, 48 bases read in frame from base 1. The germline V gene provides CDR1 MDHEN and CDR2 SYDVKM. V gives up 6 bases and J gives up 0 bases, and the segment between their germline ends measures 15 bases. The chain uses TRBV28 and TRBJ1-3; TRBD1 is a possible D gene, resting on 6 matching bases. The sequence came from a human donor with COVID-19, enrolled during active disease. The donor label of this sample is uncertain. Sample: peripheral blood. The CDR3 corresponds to CASRLYRAGSGNTIYF. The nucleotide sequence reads TGTGCCAGCAGACTTTACAGGGCCGGCTCTGGAAACACCATATATTTT.